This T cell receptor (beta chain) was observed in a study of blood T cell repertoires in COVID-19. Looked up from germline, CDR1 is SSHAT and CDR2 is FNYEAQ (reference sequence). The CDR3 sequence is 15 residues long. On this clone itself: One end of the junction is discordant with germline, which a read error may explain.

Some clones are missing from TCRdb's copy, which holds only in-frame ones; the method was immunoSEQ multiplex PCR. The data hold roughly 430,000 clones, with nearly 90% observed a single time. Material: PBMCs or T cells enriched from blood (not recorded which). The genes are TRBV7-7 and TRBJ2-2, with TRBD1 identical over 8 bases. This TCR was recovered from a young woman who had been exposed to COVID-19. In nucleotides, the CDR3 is TGTGCTAGCAGCCCAGGGGGCCGAAACACCGGGGAGCTGTTTTTT. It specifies CASSPGGRNTGELFF.